These 8 T cell receptor beta chains were all obtained from the same sample, sequenced in a study of T cell responses to AZD1222 COVID-19 vaccine. Repertoires were generated with immunoSEQ multiplex PCR, while TCRdb's copy carries only in-frame clones and drops some. The sample lists around 150,000 clones; about 91% were seen once. The source was peripheral blood, collected 28 days after the second AZD1222 dose. The receptors were sampled from an adult who received the AZD1222 COVID-19 vaccine.

This clone was detected only a few times. The gene calls are TRBV4-2 and TRBJ2-1; 12 bases agree with TRBD2. CDR1 is LGHNA and CDR2 is YNFKEQ in the germline V gene. This CDR3 spans 14 amino acids. The V gene end was trimmed by 4 bases and the J gene end by 8 bases; junction bases not matched to a gene: 3. The CDR3 reads CASSPTSGRDEQFF. The CDR3 DNA follows: TGTGCCAGCAGCCCGACTAGCGGGAGAGATGAGCAGTTCTTC.

This clone was recorded only once. The chain employs TRBV4-3 and TRBJ2-2; 16 bases line up with TRBD2. This CDR3 has 18 amino acids. CDR1 and CDR2 from the germline V gene are LGHNA and YSLEER. The junction had 10 bases not matched to a gene; V was cut back by 6 bases and J by 6 bases. DNA for the CDR3: TGCGCCAGCAGGGGGACTAGCGGGAGGGCCGTGGGTCCCGGGGAGCTGTTTTTT. Translated: CASRGTSGRAVGPGELFF.

The genes are TRBV9 and TRBJ1-2, with D tentatively TRBD1 (6 bases). Germline lookup yields CDR1 SGDLS and CDR2 YYNGEE. The V gene lost 2 bases and the J gene lost 7 bases, with 15 bases spanning the gap. CDR3 length: 14 amino acids. The CDR3 sequence: CASSVGGQVTGYTF. Here the CDR3 DNA reads TGTGCCAGCAGCGTGGGGGGGCAGGTAACTGGCTACACCTTC.

The chain employs TRBV2 and TRBJ2-1, with TRBD2 matching over 9 bases. Germline assignment: CDR1 SNHLY and CDR2 FYNNEI. J was trimmed by 8 bases and V by 0 bases; bases with no gene match: 2. CDR3 length: 14 amino acids. CDR3 nucleotide sequence: TGTGCCAGCAGTGAAGCTAGCGGGAGTTATGAGCAGTTCTTC. It codes for CASSEASGSYEQFF.

This sequence joins TRBV10-3 and TRBJ2-7; perhaps TRBD1 as D (6 bases). CDR3 length equals 15 residues. V lost 2 bases and J lost 2, with 13 bases in between. CDR1 ENHRY and CDR2 SYGVKD come from the germline V gene. DNA of the CDR3: TGTGCCATCAGTGAGCGGGACACCTTGACCTACGAGCAGTACTTC. This translates into CAISERDTLTYEQYF.

The V gene is TRBV18, the J gene TRBJ2-7, with 7 bases fitting TRBD2. Trimming took 3 bases from V and 6 from J; bases not matched to a gene: 8. In germline, CDR1 is KGHSH, CDR2 LQKENI. The CDR3 extends over 14 amino acids. In DNA, the CDR3 is TGTGCCAGCTCACCGGGTGGGAGGGCCGGCGAGCAGTACTTC. Its protein is CASSPGGRAGEQYF. Together with reference TRBV18 and TRBJ2-7, the CDR3 gives the full variable domain: NAGVMQNPRHLVRRRGQEARLRCSPMKGHSHVYWYRQLPEEGLKFMVYLQKENIIDESGMPKERFSAEFPKEGPSILRIQQVVRGDSAAYFCASSPGGRAGEQYFGPGTRLTVT.

A single count supports this clone. This chain joins TRBV19 and TRBJ2-5; 9 positions agree with TRBD1. This CDR3 region has 13 residues. Germline V gives CDR1 LNHDA, CDR2 SQIVND (reference sequence). V shed 10 bases, J shed 5 bases, and the junction held 8 bases outside the gene matches. CDR3 sequence reads: CATRGQGRETQYF. The CDR3 coding sequence is TGTGCCACCAGGGGACAGGGAAGGGAGACCCAGTACTTC.

Remarks on this clone: The same CDR3 can be traced to other DNA sequences in this sample. V gene TRBV25-1 combines with J gene TRBJ1-6; D is uncertain. Germline V gene data show CDR1 as MGHDK and CDR2 as SYGVNS. V gave up 3 bases and J gave up 0 bases, with 0 bases separating them. This CDR3 has 13 residues. The CDR3 coding sequence is TGTGCCAGCAGTGACTCCTATAATTCACCCCTCCACTTT. The encoded protein is CASSDSYNSPLHF.